These 30 T cell receptor beta chains came from one sample sequenced in a study of a mutant IDH1 vaccine in newly diagnosed glioma. No antigen has been identified for these receptors. Time point noted: week 23, last vaccination. All doses held 300 ug of mutant IDH1 20-mer peptide, with topical imiquimod. The method was immunoSEQ multiplex PCR; TCRdb's version includes in-frame clones alone and lacks a portion of them. This table has tens of thousands of clones, over 70% appearing once. Source: PBMCs, taken from a glioma patient whose treatment included an IDH1 peptide vaccine. The receptors come from a man aged 35 to 55 with glioma.

The genes are TRBV7-9 and TRBJ2-2; TRBD2 aligns across 7 bases. In germline, CDR1 is SEHNR, CDR2 FQNEAQ (reference sequence). Germline trimming cut 6 bases from V and 3 bases from J; bases unmatched to any gene: 10. The CDR3 loop spans 16 amino acids. The CDR3 reads CASRYGGGIYTGELFF. For the CDR3, the DNA is TGTGCCAGCAGATATGGGGGGGGGATCTACACCGGGGAGCTGTTTTTT.

The V call is TRBV15, the J call TRBJ2-7, with TRBD1 identical over 10 bases. This CDR3 is built from 14 residues. Trimming cost V 1 base and J 4 bases; bases outside gene matches: 1. The germline V gene has CDR1 LNHNV and CDR2 YYDKDF (reference sequence). CDR3 sequence: CATSRGQGAYEQYF. CDR3 sequence (DNA): TGTGCCACCAGCAGAGGACAGGGGGCTTACGAGCAGTACTTC.

V is TRBV7-9 and J is TRBJ2-7, with TRBD1 as a possible D gene (5 bases). Germline V lookup: CDR1 SEHNR, CDR2 FQNEAQ (reference sequence). There are 16 residues in the CDR3. V shed 4 bases and J shed 3 bases, with 19 bases lying between them. The CDR3 protein is CASSSHPEQANYEQYF. CDR3 nucleotides: TGTGCCAGCAGCTCCCACCCGGAACAGGCCAACTACGAGCAGTACTTC.

The genes are TRBV2 and TRBJ2-2; D possibly corresponds to TRBD2 (5 bases). V was clipped by 8 bases and J by 5 bases, with 18 bases between them. The CDR3 has 15 amino acids. The germline gives CDR1 SNHLY, CDR2 FYNNEI. Written as DNA, the CDR3 is TGTGCCAGCTCCACTTCGAGGGTGCGAACCGGGGAGCTGTTTTTT. Its translation: CASSTSRVRTGELFF.

In its sample, this clone was seen a few times. The V gene is TRBV19, the J gene TRBJ1-4; TRBD1 aligns across 9 bases. Per the germline V gene, CDR1 is LNHDA and CDR2 is SQIVND (reference sequence). The CDR3 sequence is 15 residues long. Losses at the gene ends were 7 bases for V and 7 bases for J; bases not matched to a gene: 10. The CDR3 coding sequence is TGTGCCAGTACCTACAGGGGGCGCAAGGGTGAAAAACTGTTTTTT. The encoded protein is CASTYRGRKGEKLFF. Using reference TRBV19 and TRBJ1-4 for the parts outside the CDR3, the full variable domain is DGGITQSPKYLFRKEGQNVTLSCEQNLNHDAMYWYRQDPGQGLRLIYYSQIVNDFQKGDIAEGYSVSREKKESFPLTVTSAQKNPTAFYLCASTYRGRKGEKLFFGSGTQLSVL.

The chain uses TRBV12-1 and TRBJ2-7. TRBV12-1 is a pseudogene. CDR3 length equals 16 residues. CDR3 nucleotides: TGTGCCAGCAGTTCAAAAAGGGCCCCTAGCTCCTACGAGCAGTACTTC. This codes for CASSSKRAPSSYEQYF.

This chain connects TRBV19 to TRBJ2-7; TRBD1 or TRBD2 may be the D gene (5 bases each). There are 12 residues in the CDR3. Trimming shortened V by 6 bases and J by 3 bases, and 9 bases separated the two germline ends. The germline V gene has CDR1 LNHDA and CDR2 SQIVND (reference sequence). This CDR3 is CASRGAGYEQYF. DNA of the CDR3: TGTGCCAGTAGAGGGGCGGGCTACGAGCAGTACTTC.

The CDR3 region has the DNA TGCGCCAGCAGCTTGACTAGCGGGGGCGCAGATACGCAGTATTTT. As protein: CASSLTSGGADTQYF. The chain has TRBV5-1 and TRBJ2-3; TRBD2 agrees at 11 bases. This CDR3 spans 15 amino acids. V lost 1 base and J lost 4; bases outside the gene matches: 2. CDR1 is SGHRS, CDR2 YFSETQ, per germline.

A single count supports this clone. The chain joins TRBV6-5 to TRBJ2-3; 8 positions agree with TRBD2. CDR3 size: 14 residues. Unmatched junction bases numbered 6, after V lost 5 bases and J lost 5 bases. Germline values: CDR1 MNHEY, CDR2 SVGAGI. The CDR3, as DNA: TGTGCCAGCAGTGCCTCCGGGACTAGAGATACGCAGTATTTT. This encodes CASSASGTRDTQYF.

The CDR3 sequence: CASSFVPGTIEKLFF. Here the CDR3 DNA reads TGTGCCAGCAGCTTCGTACCGGGGACCATTGAAAAACTGTTTTTT. The rearrangement links TRBV5-8 to TRBJ1-4; a possible D gene is TRBD1 (5 bases). Trimming took off 2 bases at V and 7 bases at J, with 15 bases between the two ends. The CDR3 loop spans 15 amino acids. Germline V gene data show CDR1 as SGHTS and CDR2 as YDEGEE.

This chain joins TRBV6-5 and TRBJ1-1, with D unclear. Trimming cost V 3 bases and J 2 bases, with 10 bases left between them. The CDR3 consists of 14 residues. Germline V CDR1 and CDR2: MNHEY, SVGAGI. CDR3 residues: CASSYRPINTEAFF. The CDR3 DNA follows: TGTGCCAGCAGTTATCGCCCCATAAACACTGAAGCTTTCTTT.

The sample holds a few counts of this clone. The rearrangement links TRBV18 to TRBJ2-7; D may be TRBD2 (5 bases). The germline CDR1 and CDR2 sequences are KGHSH and LQKENI. This CDR3 contains 12 residues. V was trimmed by 4 bases and J by 4 bases, leaving 8 bases between them. CDR3 region: CASSREGYEQYF. The CDR3 DNA sequence: TGTGCCAGCTCACGAGAGGGATACGAGCAGTACTTC.

The rearrangement joins TRBV7-6 to TRBJ2-5; 12 bases are a match to TRBD2. The CDR3 length is 14 residues. Trimming cost V 8 bases and J 4 bases; bases outside gene matches: 5. CDR1 SGHVS and CDR2 FNYEAQ come from the germline V gene. CDR3 in amino acids: CASAGLAGRETQYF. The CDR3 DNA sequence: TGTGCCAGCGCAGGACTAGCGGGGAGAGAGACCCAGTACTTC.

The chain is built from TRBV19 and TRBJ1-2; TRBD1 aligns across 7 bases. Looked up from germline, CDR1 is LNHDA and CDR2 is SQIVND (reference sequence). The CDR3 has 14 amino acids. J gave up 1 base and V 7 bases, and 6 bases lay outside the gene matches. CDR3 in DNA: TGTGCCAGTAAACTCGACAGGGATAACTATGGCTACACCTTC. Translation gives CASKLDRDNYGYTF.

The chain carries TRBV5-1 and TRBJ2-1, with D possibly being TRBD2 (5 bases). This CDR3 spans 15 amino acids. Trimming left V 1 base short and J 0 bases short, with 8 bases between. Germline V CDR1 and CDR2: SGHRS, YFSETQ. The CDR3 is CASSLSAGSYNEQFF. The CDR3 DNA reads as TGCGCCAGCAGCTTGTCGGCGGGCTCCTACAATGAGCAGTTCTTC.

This chain's CDR3 is CASSLARGTENTGELFF. The CDR3, as DNA: TGTGCCAGCAGCTTAGCCCGAGGGACAGAGAACACCGGGGAGCTGTTTTTT. V usage is TRBV7-6 and J usage is TRBJ2-2; 7 nucleotides match TRBD1. This CDR3 has 17 amino acids. Germline-derived CDR1 and CDR2 are SGHVS and FNYEAQ. The J segment lost 1 base and the V segment lost 0 bases, leaving 5 bases of the junction unmatched.

The chain recombines TRBV6-5 with TRBJ1-2; weak D call: TRBD1 (5 bases). The germline gives CDR1 MNHEY, CDR2 SVGAGI. V lost 6 bases to trimming and J lost 2 bases, with 7 bases between them. The CDR3 is made up of 12 amino acids. CDR3 bases: TGTGCCAGCAGGGGGCGGAACTATGGCTACACCTTC. Translated, it gives CASRGRNYGYTF.

J is TRBJ2-3 and V is TRBV7-8, with no clear D. From germline, CDR1 is SGHVS and CDR2 FQNEAQ. V was trimmed by 7 bases and J by 0 bases, leaving 14 bases between them. The CDR3 consists of 15 residues. Here the CDR3 reads CASTRSKGSTDTQYF. The CDR3 nucleotides read TGTGCCAGCACTCGTAGTAAAGGGAGCACAGATACGCAGTATTTT.

This chain uses TRBV7-3 with TRBJ2-2, with D perhaps assigned TRBD1 or TRBD2 (5 bases each). CDR3 length: 15 residues. V dropped 0 bases and J dropped 6 bases, with 11 bases sitting between them. Germline CDR1 SGHTA, CDR2 FQGTGA. In nucleotides, the CDR3 is TGTGCCAGCAGCTTAACGGGGACCGTGGCCGGGGAGCTGTTTTTT. Residues: CASSLTGTVAGELFF.

This clone is judged large. This chain connects TRBV7-9 to TRBJ2-7; the match to TRBD2 covers 10 bases. CDR3 length equals 19 residues. Germline V gene lookup returns CDR1 SEHNR and CDR2 FQNEAQ (reference sequence). The trim removed 5 bases at V and 6 bases at J, leaving 22 bases unmatched. The CDR3 loop reads CASSPLAGTSAGWGLEQYF. CDR3 nucleotide sequence: TGTGCCAGCAGCCCTCTCGCCGGGACTAGCGCCGGATGGGGTCTCGAGCAGTACTTC.

V gene TRBV6-6 combines with J gene TRBJ1-5; D gene ambiguous. This CDR3 is 14 amino acids long. Trimming took 2 bases from V and 7 from J, leaving 12 bases between them. Per germline, CDR1 MNHNY and CDR2 SVGAGI (reference sequence). Written as DNA, the CDR3 is TGTGCCAGCAGTTACGGGCTCACCCAACAGCCCCAGCATTTT. This gives the protein CASSYGLTQQPQHF.

This clone showed up just a few times. The gene calls are TRBV2 and TRBJ1-6; D is unresolved. The V end was cut by 7 bases, the J end by 5 bases, with 12 bases between. The CDR3 is 14 amino acids. CDR1 and CDR2 (germline): SNHLY, FYNNEI. The CDR3 reads CASKVEIHNSPLHF. Here the CDR3 DNA reads TGTGCCAGCAAGGTGGAAATCCATAATTCACCCCTCCACTTT.

The chain uses TRBV27 and TRBJ1-3; maybe TRBD1 (5 bases). Germline loops: CDR1 MNHEY, CDR2 SMNVEV (reference sequence). Trimming removed 7 bases at V and 5 bases at J, with 12 bases between. The CDR3 extends over 13 amino acids. CDR3 sequence: CASMGQGRNTIYF. The CDR3 coding sequence is TGTGCCAGCATGGGTCAGGGACGAAACACCATATATTTT.

V usage is TRBV29-1 and J usage is TRBJ1-2, with a weak D call TRBD1 (5 bases). Trimming removed 4 bases at V and 3 bases at J, with 9 bases between. CDR3 length: 12 residues. The germline V gene has CDR1 SQVTM and CDR2 ANQGSEA. CDR3 region: CSVGAGYYGYTF. The CDR3 nucleotides are TGCAGCGTTGGGGCAGGGTACTATGGCTACACCTTC.

The V call is TRBV6-1, the J call TRBJ1-5; D uncertain. This CDR3 has 17 residues. Germline CDR1 is MNHNS and CDR2 is SASEGT. The ends were cut back, 2 bases at V and 0 bases at J, with 14 bases in the middle. The CDR3: CASSERRDLDSNQPQHF. The CDR3 bases are TGTGCCAGCAGTGAAAGGCGGGATCTTGATAGCAATCAGCCCCAGCATTTT.

This clone was observed a handful of times. Written as DNA, the CDR3 is TGTGCCAGCTCACCACCGTCGGGGGCGTCCTACGAGCAGTACTTC. It codes for CASSPPSGASYEQYF. The chain employs TRBV18 and TRBJ2-7; D is possibly TRBD1 or TRBD2 (6 bases each). Germline loops: CDR1 KGHSH, CDR2 LQKENI. V lost 0 bases to trimming and J lost 1 base, with 10 bases between them. CDR3 size: 15 residues.

This clone is medium-sized (0.01 to 0.1%) in the sample. This rearrangement joins TRBV9 to TRBJ1-2; D unresolved. V was clipped by 0 bases and J by 0 bases, with 12 bases between them. The length of the CDR3 is 16 residues. Germline V gene lookup returns CDR1 SGDLS and CDR2 YYNGEE. CDR3 loop: CASSVASGGANYGYTF. The CDR3 DNA is TGTGCCAGCAGCGTAGCGTCGGGCGGAGCTAACTATGGCTACACCTTC.

The CDR3 protein is CASSYSTASRYEQYF. DNA for the CDR3: TGTGCCAGCAGTTACTCGACAGCCTCACGCTACGAGCAGTACTTC. J is TRBJ2-7 and V is TRBV6-5; possible D gene TRBD1, 5 bases. Trimming took off 0 bases at V and 3 bases at J, with 12 bases between the two ends. The CDR3 contains 15 residues. CDR1 and CDR2 (germline): MNHEY, SVGAGI.

V and J are TRBV5-1 and TRBJ1-2, with 8 bases aligning to TRBD1. The germline CDR1 and CDR2 sequences are SGHRS and YFSETQ. J lost 5 bases, V lost 4 bases, and 7 bases had no gene match. This CDR3 contains 14 residues. The CDR3 nucleotides read TGCGCCAGCAGCGATGGGACAGGCGGATATGGCTACACCTTC. Its protein product is CASSDGTGGYGYTF. The entire variable domain, with the rest obtained from reference TRBV5-1 and TRBJ1-2, is as follows: KAGVTQTPRYLIKTRGQQVTLSCSPISGHRSVSWYQQTPGQGLQFLFEYFSETQRNKGNFPGRFSGRQFSNSRSEMNVSTLELGDSALYLCASSDGTGGYGYTFGSGTRLTVV.

This rearrangement joins TRBV7-9 to TRBJ2-1, with TRBD1 matching over 9 bases. The junction had 7 bases not matched to a gene; V was cut back by 4 bases and J by 3 bases. Germline-derived CDR1 and CDR2 are SEHNR and FQNEAQ (reference sequence). The CDR3 covers 16 residues. The CDR3 region is CASSWKPGQGYNEQFF. CDR3 nucleotides: TGTGCCAGCAGCTGGAAACCGGGACAGGGCTACAATGAGCAGTTCTTC.